These 3 T cell receptor beta chains were all obtained from the same sample, sequenced in a study of radiotherapy plus CTLA-4 blockade in lung cancer. The assay was immunoSEQ multiplex PCR, and TCRdb's table has in-frame clones only and misses some. The table includes roughly 90,000 clones, 60% to 85% detected once. The sequencing used peripheral blood, collected from a patient treated with radiotherapy plus ipilimumab. These receptors originate from a human donor with non-small cell lung cancer who had a partial response to radiotherapy plus ipilimumab. Some clones in this sample may be carry-over from other donors' samples.

The chain recombines TRBV9 with TRBJ2-1; 13 bases fit TRBD2. This CDR3 comprises 17 residues. Trimming cost V 4 bases and J 1 base; bases outside gene matches: 5. Germline CDR1 and CDR2: SGDLS and YYNGEE. In DNA form, the CDR3 reads TGTGCCAGCAGCCTAGGGACTAGCGGGGCTTCCTACAATGAGCAGTTCTTC. It codes for CASSLGTSGASYNEQFF.

The CDR3 region is CAGLAAIYNEQFF. In DNA, the CDR3 is TGTGCCGGTCTAGCAGCCATTTACAATGAGCAGTTCTTC. The chain uses TRBV2 and TRBJ2-1; weak D call: TRBD2 (5 bases). Between the trimmed V and J ends, which lost 11 bases and 4 bases, there was a span of 15 bases. Germline V gene sequence: CDR1 SNHLY, CDR2 FYNNEI. The CDR3 sequence is 13 residues long.

CDR3 nucleotides: TGTGCCAGCAGTATACTAGCAGATACGCAGTATTTT. The encoded protein is CASSILADTQYF. The chain uses TRBV2 and TRBJ2-3, with D perhaps TRBD2 (5 bases). The CDR3 sequence is 12 residues long. Germline CDR1 reads SNHLY; CDR2 reads FYNNEI. Trimming took 5 bases from V and 4 from J, leaving 7 bases between them.